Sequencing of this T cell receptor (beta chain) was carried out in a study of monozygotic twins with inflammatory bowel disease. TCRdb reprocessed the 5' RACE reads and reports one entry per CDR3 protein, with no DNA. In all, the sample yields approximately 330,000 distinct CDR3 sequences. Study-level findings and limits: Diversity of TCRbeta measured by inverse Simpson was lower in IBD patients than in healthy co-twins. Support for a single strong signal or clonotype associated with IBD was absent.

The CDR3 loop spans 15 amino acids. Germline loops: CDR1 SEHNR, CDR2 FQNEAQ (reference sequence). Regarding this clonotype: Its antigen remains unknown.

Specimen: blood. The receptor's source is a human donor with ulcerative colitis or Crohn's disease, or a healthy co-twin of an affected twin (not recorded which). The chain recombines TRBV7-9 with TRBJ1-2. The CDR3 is CASNGGLAYNYGYTF.